The clone carrying this T cell receptor (beta chain) was found a few times. This sample stems from a study of tumor-infiltrating lymphocytes in primary liver carcinoma. Whole-study context: Ranging in age from 30 to 69 years, the patients were men and women.

Germline CDR1 WNHNN, CDR2 SYGVQD (reference sequence). The CDR3 is 15 residues long. V lost 4 bases, J lost 4 bases, and 8 bases stayed unmatched. cDNA specific to TCR beta was made from around 470 ng of total RNA, with a constant-region primer employed for priming. Slightly modified ARM-PCR with three nested multiplex PCR rounds yielded TCR beta libraries. TRBV1-TRBV30 forward and Cbeta reverse primers drove the first two roughly 10-cycle rounds. TCRdb processed the multiplex PCR reads anew with MiXCR; each CDR3 protein has one entry. Of about 180,000 distinct CDR3 sequences detected, about 60% appear once; the ten largest clones hold approximately 67%. For blood RNA, unsorted whole blood served as the source, and germline DNA was extracted too. A roughly 4-milliliter peripheral blood sample was collected before surgery.

This TCR was sampled from a man aged 40-49 years with primary liver carcinoma and hepatitis B virus infection. Specimen: peripheral blood. The chain recombines TRBV10-1 with TRBJ2-3; TRBD1 matches 7 bases. The CDR3 spells CASSARTGRADTQYF. For the CDR3, the DNA is TGCGCCAGCAGTGCCCGGACAGGCAGGGCAGATACGCAGTATTTT.